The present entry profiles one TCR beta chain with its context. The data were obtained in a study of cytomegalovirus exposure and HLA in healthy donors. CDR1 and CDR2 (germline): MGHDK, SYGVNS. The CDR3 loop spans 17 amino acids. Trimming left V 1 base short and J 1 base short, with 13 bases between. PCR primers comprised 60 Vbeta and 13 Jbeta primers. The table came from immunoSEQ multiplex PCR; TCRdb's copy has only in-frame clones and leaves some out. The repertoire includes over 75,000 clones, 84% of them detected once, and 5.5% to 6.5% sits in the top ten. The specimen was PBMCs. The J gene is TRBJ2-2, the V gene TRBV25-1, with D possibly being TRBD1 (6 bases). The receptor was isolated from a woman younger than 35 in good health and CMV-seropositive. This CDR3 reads CASSEFWQGMNTGELFF. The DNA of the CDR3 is TGTGCCAGCAGTGAATTCTGGCAGGGGATGAACACCGGGGAGCTGTTTTTT.